This is a list of T cell receptor beta chains from one sample in a study of blood T cells in healthy people across ages. TCRdb itself ran the 5' RACE reads through MiXCR, one entry per CDR3 protein. Here the sample spans approximately 790,000 distinct CDR3 sequences, around 62% being singletons. The sequenced sample was blood. These TCRs come from a man aged 25-45 years in good health. Both conserved end residues are part of each CDR3. D genes are given only for firm matches. Expanded clones are given a class, and other clones once, few, many or no size at all.

v_gene,len,abundance,d_gene,j_gene,CDR3nt,CDR3aa
TRBV11-2,15,few,NA,TRBJ2-5,TGTGCCAGCAGCTTAGATAGAGGACGGCACGAGACCCAGTACTTC,CASSLDRGRHETQYF
TRBV20-1,14,NA,TRBD2,TRBJ2-5,TGCAGTGCTGGGACTAGCGGGAACCAAGAGACCCAGTACTTC,CSAGTSGNQETQYF
TRBV5-1,15,NA,NA,TRBJ2-7,TGCGCCAGCAGCTTCCAGTCCGGGTCTCAATACGAGCAGTACTTC,CASSFQSGSQYEQYF
TRBV7-9,15,few,NA,TRBJ1-6,TGTGCCAGCAGCCATACGCGCGGGACGGATCCACCCCTCCACTTT,CASSHTRGTDPPLHF
TRBV20-1,14,NA,NA,TRBJ2-7,TGCAGTGCTAGGGCGGGGGCCCTTCTCTACGAGCAGTACTTC,CSARAGALLYEQYF
TRBV4-2,17,NA,NA,TRBJ2-3,TGTGCCAGCAGCCAAGGAGGCCAGGGGAAGGGGATAGATACGCAGTATTTT,CASSQGGQGKGIDTQYF
TRBV9,15,few,NA,TRBJ1-3,TGTGCCAGCAGCGCACGAAAGGGGAGAGGAAACACCATATATTTT,CASSARKGRGNTIYF
TRBV10-3,16,once,TRBD2,TRBJ2-1,TGTGCCATCAGCCCGGGACTAGCGGGCGAGGCGGGTGAGCAGTTCTTC,CAISPGLAGEAGEQFF
TRBV6-1,13,NA,NA,TRBJ1-1,TGTGCCAGCAGACAGGGATCTTACACTGAAGCTTTCTTT,CASRQGSYTEAFF
TRBV20-1,10,NA,NA,TRBJ1-5,TGCAGTGCTCGACAGGTGCCCCAGCATTTT,CSARQVPQHF
TRBV5-5,15,NA,NA,TRBJ2-7,TGTGCCAGCAGCTTGGACGTCACAGGAAGCGACGAGCAGTACTTC,CASSLDVTGSDEQYF
TRBV7-2,15,NA,NA,TRBJ2-7,TGTGCCAGCAGCTCCTCCCGGGGGACACCCTACGAGCAGTACTTC,CASSSSRGTPYEQYF
TRBV20-1,11,few,NA,TRBJ1-2,TGCAGTGCTAGGGCTCATGGAGGCTACACCTTC,CSARAHGGYTF
TRBV11-2,19,NA,TRBD2,TRBJ2-7,TGTGCCAGCAGCTTAGATCCCCCTGGACTAGCGGGGATTACCTACGAGCAGTACTTC,CASSLDPPGLAGITYEQYF